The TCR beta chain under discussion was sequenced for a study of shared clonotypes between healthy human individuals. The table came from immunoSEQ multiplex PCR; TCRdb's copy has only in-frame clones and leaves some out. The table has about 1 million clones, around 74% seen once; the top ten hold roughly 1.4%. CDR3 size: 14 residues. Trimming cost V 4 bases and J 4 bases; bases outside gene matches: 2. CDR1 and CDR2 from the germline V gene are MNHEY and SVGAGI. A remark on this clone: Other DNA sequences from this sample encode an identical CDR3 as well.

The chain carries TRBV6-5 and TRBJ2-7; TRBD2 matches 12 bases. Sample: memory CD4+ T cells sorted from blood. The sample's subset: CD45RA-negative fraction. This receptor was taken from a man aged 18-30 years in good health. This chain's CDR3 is CASSLLAGGYEQYF. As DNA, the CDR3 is TGTGCCAGCAGTTTACTAGCGGGAGGTTACGAGCAGTACTTC.